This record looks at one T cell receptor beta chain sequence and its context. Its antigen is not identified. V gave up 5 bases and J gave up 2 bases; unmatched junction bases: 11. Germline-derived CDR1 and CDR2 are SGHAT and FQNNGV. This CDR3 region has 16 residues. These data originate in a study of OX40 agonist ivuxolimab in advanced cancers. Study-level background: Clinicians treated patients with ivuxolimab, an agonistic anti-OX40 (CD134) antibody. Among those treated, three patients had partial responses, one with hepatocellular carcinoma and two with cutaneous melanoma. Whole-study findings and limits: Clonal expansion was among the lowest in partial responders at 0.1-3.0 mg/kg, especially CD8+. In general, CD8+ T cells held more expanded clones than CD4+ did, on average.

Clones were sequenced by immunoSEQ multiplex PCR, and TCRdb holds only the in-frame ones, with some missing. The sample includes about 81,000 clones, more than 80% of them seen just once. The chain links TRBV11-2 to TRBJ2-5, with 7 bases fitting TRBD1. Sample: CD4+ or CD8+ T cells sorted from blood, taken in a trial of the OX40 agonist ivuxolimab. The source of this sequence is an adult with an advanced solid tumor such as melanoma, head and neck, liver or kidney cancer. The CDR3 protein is CASSPHRGPWQETQYF. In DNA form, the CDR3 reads TGTGCCAGCAGCCCCCACAGGGGCCCATGGCAAGAGACCCAGTACTTC.